These T cell receptor beta chains were read from a single sample in a study of shared clonotypes between healthy human individuals. TCRdb's copy holds only in-frame clones and misses some; the assay was immunoSEQ multiplex PCR. The sample consists of about 1.4 million clones, roughly 95% of them appearing once. Sequencing was performed on naive CD4+ T cells sorted from blood. The receptors were sampled from a man aged 25-40 years in good health. CDR3s include the opening cysteine and the closing phenylalanine or tryptophan. Each record gives: V gene, CDR3 protein.

V gene: TRBV5-4
CDR3 protein: CASSLVGSTGELFF

V gene: TRBV15
CDR3 protein: CATSSRGSYNEQFF

V gene: TRBV29-1
CDR3 protein: CSVLIGRDQPQHF

V gene: TRBV7-9
CDR3 protein: CASGHGNTEAFF

V gene: TRBV6-1
CDR3 protein: CASSGGSSNEQFF

V gene: TRBV11-2
CDR3 protein: CASSPRQTYEQYF

V gene: TRBV7-9
CDR3 protein: CASSPLEQPQHF

V gene: TRBV18
CDR3 protein: CASSLYTETGAANYGYTF

V gene: TRBV25-1
CDR3 protein: CASSESGGIEKLFF

V gene: TRBV28
CDR3 protein: CASSLNDWLANPYEQYF

V gene: TRBV5-6
CDR3 protein: CASSGDYGGTNEQFF

V gene: TRBV18
CDR3 protein: CASSPRQGHGYF

V gene: TRBV30
CDR3 protein: CAWSVRERYETQYF

V gene: TRBV10-2
CDR3 protein: CASSADRANTEAFF

V gene: TRBV6-1
CDR3 protein: CASKRDRGFGETQYF

V gene: TRBV7-7
CDR3 protein: CASSLILGGGAQYF

V gene: TRBV5-4
CDR3 protein: CASREGTSGSYNEQFF

V gene: TRBV28
CDR3 protein: CASNTQGRNYGYTF

V gene: TRBV7-9
CDR3 protein: CASSLVSLAGVFYEQYF

V gene: TRBV10-1
CDR3 protein: CASSESNFYRTFFF

V gene: TRBV4-3
CDR3 protein: CASSQDLRGASNTGELFF

V gene: TRBV10-3
CDR3 protein: CAITSGVGDTEAFF

V gene: TRBV6-6
CDR3 protein: CASSSPRTGVTDTQYF

V gene: TRBV28
CDR3 protein: CASSLEGGWGNQPQHF

V gene: TRBV7-9
CDR3 protein: CASSSNAGQDQETQYF

V gene: TRBV27
CDR3 protein: CASSPTPGTKPSYEQYF

V gene: TRBV27
CDR3 protein: CASSFSDTQYF

V gene: TRBV13
CDR3 protein: CASSYGPNQPQHF

V gene: TRBV30
CDR3 protein: CAWVRTGSQYGYTF

V gene: TRBV25-1
CDR3 protein: CASSGRGQRETQYF

V gene: TRBV13
CDR3 protein: CASSGSDRGNSPLHF

V gene: TRBV28
CDR3 protein: CASRPGWERSYEQYF

V gene: TRBV27
CDR3 protein: CASSFVSGRSGYTF

V gene: TRBV28
CDR3 protein: CASSLLGNQPQHF

V gene: TRBV4-1
CDR3 protein: CASSRDPRELFF

V gene: TRBV14
CDR3 protein: CASSHLGTSVYNEQFF

V gene: TRBV5-1
CDR3 protein: CASSPGLAGILHEQYF

V gene: TRBV5-1
CDR3 protein: CASSLESKRVYGYTF

V gene: TRBV7-9
CDR3 protein: CASSFTPGQGLDYGYTF

V gene: TRBV30
CDR3 protein: CAWAGQVNTEAFF

V gene: TRBV19
CDR3 protein: CATQVGRNEQFF

V gene: TRBV6-5
CDR3 protein: CASSYSGASYEQYF

V gene: TRBV7-3
CDR3 protein: CASSSSGGTEAFF

V gene: TRBV5-4
CDR3 protein: CASSAPGRLDEQYF

V gene: TRBV9
CDR3 protein: CASSVGGTTYEQYF

V gene: TRBV7-3
CDR3 protein: CASSSQGYTEAFF

V gene: TRBV6-6
CDR3 protein: CASSRTVRYEQYF

V gene: TRBV5-1
CDR3 protein: CASSLASSTDTQYF

V gene: TRBV28
CDR3 protein: CASSLSRQETQYF

V gene: TRBV2
CDR3 protein: CARETGREQYF

V gene: TRBV2
CDR3 protein: CASSALTGELFF

V gene: TRBV4-3
CDR3 protein: CASSQDSRGASGSSSTDTQYF

V gene: TRBV11-2
CDR3 protein: CASSLLVLRDFNNEQFF

V gene: TRBV25-1
CDR3 protein: CASSPGDTIYF

V gene: TRBV7-8
CDR3 protein: CASSLEHRSNQPQHF

V gene: TRBV18
CDR3 protein: CASSQIDSGTGELFF

V gene: TRBV5-6
CDR3 protein: CASSYRLAHGVSYNEQFF